This TCR beta chain was documented in a study of T-cell memory formation after mild COVID-19. Study as a whole: There were largely donor-specific TCR clusters.

To note about this clonotype: Its antigen is currently unknown.

Broader study findings: The study detected some responding clones in pre-infection memory, suggesting cross-reactive memory joined. Balance between CD4 and CD8 was seen in clones contracting day 15 to 85, and a CD4+ lean was seen in later expanders.

5'RACE primed at constant segments yielded TCR alpha and TCR beta cDNA libraries bearing sample barcodes and UMIs. TCRdb passed the 5' RACE reads through MiXCR, listing each CDR3 protein once. Of about 430,000 distinct CDR3 sequences listed, 20% to 25% are singletons. V lost 0 bases and J lost 1, with 9 bases in between. The CDR3 loop spans 15 amino acids. In germline, CDR1 is SGHNT, CDR2 YENEEA. The clonotype comes from an adult woman who had mild COVID-19 (a few samples of this study predate the infection). Cell type and time point are not known. This rearrangement joins TRBV11-3 to TRBJ2-5; D not resolved. The sequenced sample was PBMCs or a T cell subset sorted from them (not recorded which). CDR3 in amino acids: CASSLDWAVQETQYF. Here the CDR3 DNA reads TGTGCCAGCAGCTTAGATTGGGCAGTCCAAGAGACCCAGTACTTC.